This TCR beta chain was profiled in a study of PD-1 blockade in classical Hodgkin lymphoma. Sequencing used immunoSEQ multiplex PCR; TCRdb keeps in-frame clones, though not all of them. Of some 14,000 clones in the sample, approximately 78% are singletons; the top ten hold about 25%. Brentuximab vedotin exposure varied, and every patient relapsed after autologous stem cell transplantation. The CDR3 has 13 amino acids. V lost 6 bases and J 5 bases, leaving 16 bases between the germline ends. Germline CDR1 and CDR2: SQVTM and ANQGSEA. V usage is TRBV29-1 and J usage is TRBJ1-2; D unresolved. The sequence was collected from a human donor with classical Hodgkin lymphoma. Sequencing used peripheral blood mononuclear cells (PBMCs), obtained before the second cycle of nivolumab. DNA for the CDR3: TGCAGCGTCAAGGACGGGGAGAATTATGGCTACACCTTC. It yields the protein CSVKDGENYGYTF.